This TCR beta chain was sequenced during a study of blood T cell repertoires in COVID-19. At the level of the study: Donors in Cohort 3 who had recovered were those with two negative PCRs, healthcare professional clearance, or resolution of their symptoms.

The table came from immunoSEQ multiplex PCR; TCRdb's copy has only in-frame clones and leaves some out. The data hold fewer than 150,000 clones, with 84% observed a single time. The ends were cut back, 2 bases at V and 2 bases at J, with 9 bases in the middle. In germline, CDR1 is SEHNR, CDR2 FQNEAQ (reference sequence). The CDR3 has 14 residues. V gene TRBV7-9 combines with J gene TRBJ1-1; unclear D gene. The clonotype comes from a man between 45 and 60 years old in a cohort exposed to, infected with or recovered from COVID-19 (not recorded which). Material: PBMCs or T cells enriched from blood (not recorded which). CDR3 region: CASSLPELNTEAFF. The CDR3 DNA reads TGTGCCAGCAGCTTACCAGAACTAAACACTGAAGCTTTCTTT.